The source of this T cell receptor beta chain is a study of blood T cell repertoires in COVID-19. Study background: Spain, Italy and the United States supplied samples that represented acute and convalescent COVID-19.

Assay used: immunoSEQ multiplex PCR; TCRdb lists only in-frame clones, some missing. The sample comprises roughly 60,000 clones, 84% of which are singletons, and 16% rests with the top ten. V was pared by 3 bases and J by 2 bases, with 5 bases of the junction left unmatched. Per the germline V gene, CDR1 is KGHSH and CDR2 is LQKENI. This CDR3 contains 15 residues. The source material was peripheral blood. This TCR was sampled from a man aged 60 to 69 with COVID-19, enrolled during active disease. The J gene is TRBJ1-2, the V gene TRBV18; 8 bases are a match to TRBD1. Here the CDR3 DNA reads TGTGCCAGCTCACCCCGAGGACAGGGAAACTATGGCTACACCTTC. Translated, it gives CASSPRGQGNYGYTF.